Below are 12 T cell receptor beta chains sequenced from a single sample in a study of T cell clonotyping in hematopoietic cell transplantation (dated by TCRdb to about 2021). To prepare the library, the immunoSEQ multiplex PCR assay was applied. This immuneACCESS table, as held by TCRdb, lists in-frame sequences with V and J called but not all clones. Of the missing ones, under half trace to an unresolved V gene in checked studies; the others have no known cause. The sample table lists tens of thousands of clones, approximately 84% of them with a count of one. Together, the top ten hold about 6.1% of the sample. This sample's time point label indicates: recipient sample about 28 days before transplant, after cytoreduction. Source: peripheral blood mononuclear cells, taken before stem cell transplant. These receptors originate from a man aged 55 to 70 with biphenotypic leukemia. Some clones in this sample may be carry-over from other donors' samples.

This chain links TRBV28 with TRBJ1-1; the D gene is possibly TRBD1 (5 bases). The length of the CDR3 is 17 residues. The V end lost 2 bases, the J end lost 1 base, and 17 bases lay between the germline ends. In germline, CDR1 is MDHEN, CDR2 SYDVKM. This chain's CDR3 is CASSLTGREGRNTEAFF. In DNA, the CDR3 is TGTGCCAGCAGTTTAACGGGCAGGGAGGGACGGAACACTGAAGCTTTCTTT.

The chain is built from TRBV27 and TRBJ2-7; D possibly corresponds to TRBD1 (6 bases). The CDR3 spans 14 residues. Germline V gives CDR1 MNHEY, CDR2 SMNVEV (reference sequence). Trimming shortened V by 7 bases and J by 0 bases, and 13 bases separated the two germline ends. The DNA for the CDR3 is TGTGCCAGCAAATGGACAGCAAGCTCCTACGAGCAGTACTTC. It is translated as CASKWTASSYEQYF.

The CDR3, as DNA: TGTGCCAGCAGTGGACAGGCTATACCCACTGAAGCTTTCTTT. It is translated as CASSGQAIPTEAFF. This chain connects TRBV9 to TRBJ1-1, with 7 bases matching TRBD1. J lost 4 bases, V lost 5 bases, and 8 bases had no gene match. CDR1 is SGDLS and CDR2 is YYNGEE in the germline V gene. The CDR3 length is 14 residues. Full variable domain (remainder filled in from reference TRBV9 and TRBJ1-1): DSGVTQTPKHLITATGQRVTLRCSPRSGDLSVYWYQQSLDQGLQFLIQYYNGEERAKGNILERFSAQQFPDLHSELNLSSLELGDSALYFCASSGQAIPTEAFFGQGTRLTVV.

The genes are TRBV9 and TRBJ2-7; 8 bases are shared with TRBD1. Per the germline V gene, CDR1 is SGDLS and CDR2 is YYNGEE. There are 15 residues in the CDR3. Trimming removed 0 bases from V and 4 bases from J; junction bases left unmatched: 6. The CDR3 is CASSVEGQATYEQYF. The CDR3 DNA is TGTGCCAGCAGCGTAGAGGGACAGGCGACTTACGAGCAGTACTTC.

The V gene is TRBV9, the J gene TRBJ2-3; 9 bases are shared with TRBD2. V dropped 7 bases and J dropped 6; count of bases not matched to a gene: 6. The CDR3 totals 13 residues. Germline V gene lookup returns CDR1 SGDLS and CDR2 YYNGEE. The CDR3 here is CASGLAGPDTQYF. DNA for the CDR3: TGTGCCAGCGGGCTAGCGGGACCGGATACGCAGTATTTT. Filled out from reference TRBV9 and TRBJ2-3, the complete variable domain reads DSGVTQTPKHLITATGQRVTLRCSPRSGDLSVYWYQQSLDQGLQFLIQYYNGEERAKGNILERFSAQQFPDLHSELNLSSLELGDSALYFCASGLAGPDTQYFGPGTRLTVL.

The chain recombines TRBV10-1 with TRBJ2-7; D possibly corresponds to TRBD2 (7 bases). Trimming left V 5 bases short and J 4 bases short, with 15 bases between. The germline V gene has CDR1 WNHNN and CDR2 SYGVQD (reference sequence). This CDR3 comprises 14 residues. The CDR3 sequence: CASSPSGGGYEQYF. CDR3 bases: TGCGCCAGCAGTCCCTCGGGGGGCGGGTACGAGCAGTACTTC.

This chain joins TRBV9 and TRBJ2-3, with D possibly being TRBD1 or TRBD2 (5 bases each). This CDR3 contains 17 residues. Trimming took off 0 bases at V and 6 bases at J, with 20 bases between the two ends. The germline gives CDR1 SGDLS, CDR2 YYNGEE. The CDR3 DNA sequence: TGTGCCAGCAGCGTAGGAGCATCGGGGCCGGGAAGGGATACGCAGTATTTT. It encodes CASSVGASGPGRDTQYF.

This sequence joins TRBV11-1 and TRBJ2-5; 10 positions match TRBD1. This CDR3 has 16 residues. CDR1 is SGHAT, CDR2 FQDESV, per germline (reference sequence). The trim removed 5 bases at V and 2 bases at J, leaving 8 bases unmatched. CDR3 in amino acids: CASSGWDRGEQETQYF. As DNA, the CDR3 is TGTGCCAGCAGCGGATGGGACAGGGGAGAACAAGAGACCCAGTACTTC.

The CDR3 sequence is CASSQVWTQYF. The CDR3 DNA follows: TGTGCCAGCAGCCAGGTTTGGACGCAGTATTTT. The chain is built from TRBV11-2 and TRBJ2-3; D not certain. V lost 5 bases and J lost 9, with 9 bases in between. The CDR3 runs to 11 residues. Germline V gene lookup returns CDR1 SGHAT and CDR2 FQNNGV.

In nucleotides, the CDR3 is TGTGCCAGCAGTTCGGGACTAGCGGGAGTCAAGTTCGGCTACGAGCAGTACTTC. Encoded protein: CASSSGLAGVKFGYEQYF. This rearrangement joins TRBV28 to TRBJ2-7, with 14 bases that match TRBD2. The CDR3 loop spans 18 amino acids. Germline values: CDR1 MDHEN, CDR2 SYDVKM. The V gene end was trimmed by 4 bases and the J gene end by 3 bases; junction bases not matched to a gene: 11.

The rearrangement joins TRBV10-3 to TRBJ1-2, with a weak D call TRBD1 (6 bases). Germline CDR1 reads ENHRY; CDR2 reads SYGVKD. The CDR3 covers 15 residues. V lost 4 bases to trimming and J lost 2 bases, with 14 bases between them. For the CDR3, the DNA is TGTGCCATCAGTGGGGGACAAGTCTTGAACTATGGCTACACCTTC. Translated, it gives CAISGGQVLNYGYTF.

This sequence joins TRBV9 and TRBJ2-7; D may correspond to TRBD1 or TRBD2 (5 bases each). The germline gives CDR1 SGDLS, CDR2 YYNGEE. The CDR3 spans 13 residues. Trimming left V 0 bases short and J 6 bases short, with 10 bases between. The CDR3 loop is CASSVGSGTEQYF. DNA of the CDR3: TGTGCCAGCAGCGTAGGGTCCGGGACCGAGCAGTACTTC.